This record looks at one T cell receptor (beta chain) sequence and its context. The data stem from a study of blood T cell repertoires in COVID-19. TCRdb keeps only in-frame clones here, not all; method: immunoSEQ multiplex PCR. The table includes about 240,000 clones, more than 85% detected once. The CDR3 runs 12 residues. CDR1 is LGHDT, CDR2 YNNKEL, per germline (reference sequence). Deletions cut 6 bases from V and 6 bases from J, with 11 bases between. The TCR comes from a woman in her 70s with active or convalescent COVID-19. The chain joins TRBV3-1 (or the pseudogene TRBV3-2) to TRBJ1-1; possibly TRBD1 for D (5 bases). Material for sequencing was peripheral blood. The CDR3 is CASRSGIAEAFF. CDR3 DNA sequence: TGTGCCAGCAGATCAGGGATTGCTGAAGCTTTCTTT.